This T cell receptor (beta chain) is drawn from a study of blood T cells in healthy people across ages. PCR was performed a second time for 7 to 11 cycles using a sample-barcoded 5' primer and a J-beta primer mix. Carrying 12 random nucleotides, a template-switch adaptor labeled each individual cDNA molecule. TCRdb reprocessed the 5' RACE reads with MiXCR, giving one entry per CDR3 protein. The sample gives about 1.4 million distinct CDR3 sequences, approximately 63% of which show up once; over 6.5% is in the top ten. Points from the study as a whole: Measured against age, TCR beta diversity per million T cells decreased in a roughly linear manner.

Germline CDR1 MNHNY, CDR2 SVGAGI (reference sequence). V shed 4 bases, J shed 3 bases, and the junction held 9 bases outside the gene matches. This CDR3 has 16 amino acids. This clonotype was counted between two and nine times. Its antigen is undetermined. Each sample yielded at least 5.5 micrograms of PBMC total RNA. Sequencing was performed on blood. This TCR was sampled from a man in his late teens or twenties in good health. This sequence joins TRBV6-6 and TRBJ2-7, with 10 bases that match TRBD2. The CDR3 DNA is TGTGCCAGCAGTTCTCTTCCCGGGACTAGCGTCTACGAGCAGTACTTC. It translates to CASSSLPGTSVYEQYF.